This T cell receptor (beta chain) was sequenced during a study of blood T cell repertoires in COVID-19. Across the whole study: Samples taken during acute and convalescent COVID-19 were collected in the United States, Italy and Spain.

In the original workflow: Amplification of reference gene primers provided the estimated nucleated cell counts. Sequencing used immunoSEQ multiplex PCR; TCRdb keeps in-frame clones, though not all of them. That table furnishes V, J and clone size, whereas the DNA furnished D and trimming. The sample lists 100,000 to 150,000 clones, over 75% occurring once. This clone is a singleton in its sample. Trimming cost V 6 bases and J 5 bases, with 17 bases left between them. CDR1 MDHEN and CDR2 SYDVKM come from the germline V gene. The CDR3 has 15 residues. The genes are TRBV28 and TRBJ2-1; D is unclear. The receptor comes from a man between 65 and 85 years old with active or convalescent COVID-19. Sequencing was performed on peripheral blood. The CDR3 nucleotides are TGTGCCAGCAGACTTCAACCCCACGTAGACAATGAGCAGTTCTTC. Its protein is CASRLQPHVDNEQFF.